One and the same sample provided the 25 T cell receptor beta chains below, sequenced in a study of vaccination effects on CD4 cells after COVID-19. These receptors' antigens are unknown. The protocol was immunoSEQ multiplex PCR, while the TCRdb copy is restricted to in-frame clones and leaves out a portion. Of tens of thousands of clones listed, 75% to 85% are singletons. Pools of viral peptides were used by the ViraFEST assay to expand antigen-specific CD4+ T cells ahead of sequencing. At the end of 9 to 11 days of culture, CD4+ T cells were isolated. No vaccinee had earlier SARS-CoV-2 infection, and nucleocapsid antibodies were negative. The starting material was CD4+ T cells from PBMCs cultured with SARS-CoV-2 spike peptides, obtained before COVID-19 vaccination. The source is a human donor who received a COVID-19 vaccine.

This clone was seen only once. V gene TRBV7-2 combines with J gene TRBJ2-4, with 9 bases that match TRBD1. V shed 3 bases and J 8 bases; nucleotides not matched to a gene: 8. The CDR3 consists of 15 residues. The germline gives CDR1 SGHTA, CDR2 FQGNSA. The CDR3 is CASSFKNRGPHIQYF. CDR3 in DNA: TGTGCCAGCAGCTTTAAAAACAGGGGGCCGCACATTCAGTACTTC.

The J gene is TRBJ2-3, the V gene TRBV2; 7 positions agree with TRBD2. Losses at the gene ends were 2 bases for V and 1 base for J; bases not matched to a gene: 6. In germline, CDR1 is SNHLY, CDR2 FYNNEI. CDR3 size: 16 residues. The CDR3: CASSERLGRGTDTQYF. CDR3 sequence (DNA): TGTGCCAGCAGTGAAAGGCTAGGGAGGGGCACAGATACGCAGTATTTT.

The chain is built from TRBV12-3 or TRBV12-4 and TRBJ1-4; D not resolved. This CDR3 region has 13 residues. V was pared by 2 bases and J by 5 bases, with 6 bases between. The CDR3 loop reads CASSLSGNEKLFF. CDR3 DNA: TGTGCCAGCAGTTTAAGCGGGAATGAAAAACTGTTTTTT.

The rearrangement joins TRBV19 to TRBJ1-1, with 7 bases identical to TRBD1. The V and J ends lost 6 bases and 1 base, in that order; junction bases with no gene match: 2. Per germline, CDR1 LNHDA and CDR2 SQIVND (reference sequence). This CDR3 region has 13 residues. CDR3 residues: CASRTGSNTEAFF. The CDR3 DNA sequence: TGTGCCAGTAGGACAGGGTCGAACACTGAAGCTTTCTTT.

V usage is TRBV14 and J usage is TRBJ2-1; D is ambiguous. Trimming shortened V by 2 bases and J by 6 bases, and 5 bases separated the two germline ends. Germline values: CDR1 SGHDN, CDR2 FVKESK. The CDR3 has 12 residues. As DNA, the CDR3 is TGTGCCAGCAGCCAATGGGGCAATGAGCAGTTCTTC. Translated, it gives CASSQWGNEQFF.

This clone has a handful of counts. The chain couples TRBV7-2 to TRBJ1-5; D not certain. This CDR3 comprises 13 residues. Germline V gene sequence: CDR1 SGHTA, CDR2 FQGNSA. V lost 3 bases and J lost 4, with 7 bases in between. The CDR3 nucleotides are TGTGCCAGCAGCTTGGGGTGGAATCAGCCCCAGCATTTT. Amino acid sequence: CASSLGWNQPQHF. Filled out from reference TRBV7-2 and TRBJ1-5, the complete variable domain reads GAGVSQSPSNKVTEKGKDVELRCDPISGHTALYWYRQSLGQGLEFLIYFQGNSAPDKSGLPSDRFSAERTGGSVSTLTIQRTQQEDSAVYLCASSLGWNQPQHFGDGTRLSIL.

The chain couples TRBV2 to TRBJ1-1, with a tentative D call TRBD1 (6 bases). The CDR3 consists of 14 residues. Germline CDR1 reads SNHLY; CDR2 reads FYNNEI. Trimming shortened V by 5 bases and J by 4 bases, and 14 bases separated the two germline ends. The CDR3 protein is CASSIQGQGTEAFF. CDR3 bases: TGTGCCAGCAGTATACAGGGTCAGGGCACTGAAGCTTTCTTT.

This clone was counted only a few times. The chain recombines TRBV3-1 (or the pseudogene TRBV3-2) with TRBJ1-6, with 7 positions matching TRBD1. Trimming cost V 2 bases and J 0 bases; bases outside gene matches: 13. Germline V gene lookup returns CDR1 LGHDT and CDR2 YNNKEL (reference sequence). The CDR3 spans 20 residues. CDR3 sequence: CASSQYPMLTGSSYNSPLHF. CDR3 in DNA: TGTGCCAGCAGCCAATATCCCATGCTGACAGGGAGCTCCTATAATTCACCCCTCCACTTT.

This clone was counted only a few times. The rearrangement joins TRBV12-3 or TRBV12-4 to TRBJ2-1; no clear D gene. This CDR3 has 13 residues. Trimming left V 1 base short and J 5 bases short, with 6 bases between. DNA for the CDR3: TGTGCCAGCAGTTTAGGCAGTCACAATGAGCAGTTCTTC. It encodes CASSLGSHNEQFF.

V is TRBV19 and J is TRBJ1-2, with TRBD1 matching 9 bases. Germline values: CDR1 LNHDA, CDR2 SQIVND (reference sequence). The CDR3 is 16 amino acids. J was trimmed by 6 bases and V by 7 bases; bases with no gene match: 15. DNA for the CDR3: TGTGCCAGTACTCCCTTTGGGACAGGGAAGAAGGATGGCTACACCTTC. As protein: CASTPFGTGKKDGYTF.

This clone has more than one count but fewer than ten. The rearrangement links TRBV5-5 to TRBJ2-3; D unclear. Germline lookup yields CDR1 SGHKS and CDR2 YYEKEE (reference sequence). This CDR3 is 15 amino acids long. The V end lost 4 bases, the J end lost 0 bases, and 12 bases lay between the germline ends. The CDR3 spells CASSQQFSSTDTQYF. The DNA for the CDR3 is TGTGCCAGCAGCCAACAATTTAGCAGCACAGATACGCAGTATTTT.

About this clone itself: Additional DNA sequences in this sample encode the identical CDR3. V and J are TRBV18 and TRBJ2-3, with 7 bases lining up with TRBD1. The CDR3 contains 14 residues. CDR1 is KGHSH, CDR2 LQKENI, per germline. V trimming: 6 bases; J trimming: 3 bases; junction bases outside the gene matches: 6. CDR3 DNA sequence: TGTGCCAGCTCCCCGGGACAGAGTACAGATACGCAGTATTTT. This codes for CASSPGQSTDTQYF.

This clone has more than one count but fewer than ten. V gene TRBV25-1 combines with J gene TRBJ1-1; D not certain. CDR1 and CDR2 from the germline V gene are MGHDK and SYGVNS. This CDR3 is 16 amino acids long. V lost 3 bases, J lost 7 bases, and 21 bases lay in between. The CDR3 here is CASSDSSRAAGSEAFF. The DNA for the CDR3 is TGTGCCAGCAGTGACTCCTCGCGGGCGGCCGGTAGTGAAGCTTTCTTT.

The CDR3 DNA reads TGTGCCAGCAGCTTCAAGGGAGGAGGAGATGGCTACACCTTC. This sequence encodes CASSFKGGGDGYTF. The chain combines TRBV5-6 with TRBJ1-2; D gene uncertain. Trimming removed 2 bases at V and 6 bases at J, with 14 bases between. Germline lookup yields CDR1 SGHDT and CDR2 YYEEEE. The CDR3 is 14 residues long.

The V call is TRBV6-4, the J call TRBJ2-3; D is undetermined. The V gene's germline CDR1 is MRHNA and CDR2 SNTAGT. V was cut by 0 bases and J by 0 bases, with 13 bases left in between. The CDR3 is 17 amino acids. The CDR3 sequence is CASSDSKKRPSTDTQYF. Written as DNA, the CDR3 is TGTGCCAGCAGTGACTCGAAGAAGCGACCTAGCACAGATACGCAGTATTTT.

The chain uses TRBV21-1 and TRBJ2-7; TRBD1, the table's D call, was not compared with the DNA. TRBV21-1 is a documented pseudogene. The CDR3 is 17 residues long. The CDR3 sequence: CASRLGDRVIGEYEQYF. The DNA of the CDR3 is TGTGCCAGCAGATTAGGGGACAGGGTAATCGGAGAGTACGAGCAGTACTTC.

The chain recombines TRBV3-1 (or the pseudogene TRBV3-2) with TRBJ2-7, with 8 bases identical to TRBD1. Germline V gene sequence: CDR1 LGHDT, CDR2 YNNKEL (reference sequence). The CDR3 is made up of 16 amino acids. Trimming at V came to 5 bases and at J to 2 bases, leaving 11 bases not matched to a gene. The CDR3: CASSYAYQQGAYEQYF. CDR3 DNA: TGTGCCAGCAGCTACGCATATCAACAGGGGGCCTACGAGCAGTACTTC.

This clone has only one observation. The V call is TRBV28, the J call TRBJ2-5, with 15 positions matching TRBD2. Germline-derived CDR1 and CDR2 are MDHEN and SYDVKM. The CDR3 consists of 16 residues. Trimming removed 2 bases from V and 5 bases from J; junction bases left unmatched: 3. The CDR3 DNA is TGTGCCAGCAGTTTAGGACTAGCGGGAGGGATCGAGACCCAGTACTTC. Its protein is CASSLGLAGGIETQYF.

The chain employs TRBV24-1 and TRBJ2-2; D possibly uses TRBD1 or TRBD2 (6 bases each). V gave up 9 bases and J gave up 1 base, with 11 bases separating them. The germline CDR1 and CDR2 sequences are KGHDR and SFDVKD. The length of the CDR3 is 14 residues. The CDR3 protein is CATREGGNTGELFF. CDR3 nucleotide sequence: TGTGCCACCCGAGAGGGGGGGAACACCGGGGAGCTGTTTTTT.

The rearrangement links TRBV24-1 to TRBJ1-5; D possibly corresponds to TRBD1 (6 bases). Germline CDR1 is KGHDR and CDR2 is SFDVKD. V lost 6 bases and J lost 9, with 23 bases in between. CDR3 size: 16 residues. The CDR3 sequence: CATSTDSAGAGGPQHF. The CDR3 region has the DNA TGTGCCACCAGTACCGATTCAGCGGGGGCGGGAGGGCCCCAGCATTTT.

This clone appeared once. V and J are TRBV27 and TRBJ2-5; 9 bases fit TRBD1. This CDR3 has 15 residues. J lost 7 bases, V lost 5 bases, and 11 bases had no gene match. Germline CDR1 reads MNHEY; CDR2 reads SMNVEV (reference sequence). This CDR3 is CASSPGTGKYGTQYF. Written as DNA, the CDR3 is TGTGCCAGCAGTCCAGGGACAGGGAAGTATGGGACCCAGTACTTC.

The genes are TRBV28 and TRBJ1-1; D is possibly TRBD1 (5 bases). There are 15 residues in the CDR3. The V end was cut by 6 bases, the J end by 10 bases, with 24 bases between. CDR1 and CDR2 (germline): MDHEN, SYDVKM. This CDR3 reads CASSRSTGASGPAFF. The CDR3 nucleotides read TGTGCCAGCAGCCGAAGTACCGGGGCCTCGGGCCCAGCTTTCTTT.

This clone was picked up a small number of times. The chain joins TRBV7-9 to TRBJ1-1; 10 bases line up with TRBD1. The trim removed 9 bases at V and 4 bases at J, leaving 2 bases unmatched. Germline V gene sequence: CDR1 SEHNR, CDR2 FQNEAQ (reference sequence). CDR3 length: 12 residues. The CDR3 region has the DNA TGTGCCAGTTGGACAGGGGGCACTGAAGCTTTCTTT. Its translation is CASWTGGTEAFF. Variable domain in full (rest from reference TRBV7-9 and TRBJ1-1): DTGVSQNPRHKITKRGQNVTFRCDPISEHNRLYWYRQTLGQGPEFLTYFQNEAQLEKSRLLSDRFSAERPKGSFSTLEIQRTEQGDSAMYLCASWTGGTEAFFGQGTRLTVV.

The chain joins TRBV20-1 to TRBJ2-7; D gene ambiguous. Germline V CDR1 and CDR2: DFQATT, SNEGSKA (reference sequence). CDR3 size: 11 residues. The CDR3 nucleotides are TGCAGCTGGGTAAGCTCCTACGAGCAGTACTTC. It translates to CSWVSSYEQYF.

The rearrangement links TRBV12-3 or TRBV12-4 to TRBJ1-6; maybe TRBD1 (5 bases). The CDR3 has 12 residues. The V gene lost 6 bases and the J gene lost 7 bases, with 7 bases spanning the gap. Here the CDR3 reads CASRGTNSPLHF. The CDR3 DNA follows: TGTGCCAGCAGAGGGACCAATTCACCCCTCCACTTT.